The 32 T cell receptor beta chains given below trace back to one sample, sequenced in a study of CD8 T cells in ankylosing spondylitis. TCRdb fed the 5' RACE reads into MiXCR, producing one record per CDR3 protein. This table has 380,000 or so distinct CDR3 sequences, about 20% appearing once. Sequenced material: blood, either unsorted or a sorted T cell fraction (not recorded which). The source of these receptors is a male donor with ankylosing spondylitis or in good health (not recorded which).

This clonotype turned up a few times. The chain uses TRBV11-2 and TRBJ2-1; TRBD1 is a possible D gene (6 bases). The CDR3 extends over 17 amino acids. V gave up 5 bases and J gave up 3 bases, with 20 bases separating them. Germline V lookup: CDR1 SGHAT, CDR2 FQNNGV. The CDR3 is CASSPPNDRDNYNEQFF. The CDR3, as DNA: TGTGCCAGCAGCCCCCCCAACGACCGGGACAACTACAATGAGCAGTTCTTC.

The CDR3 DNA reads as TGCGCCAGCAGCCAAGATCCGGGAGCCTACGAGCAGTACTTC. Encoded protein: CASSQDPGAYEQYF. V usage is TRBV4-1 and J usage is TRBJ2-7; D is perhaps TRBD2 (6 bases). V lost 0 bases and J lost 2, with 8 bases in between. This CDR3 comprises 14 residues. Germline CDR1 is MGHRA and CDR2 is YSYEKL.

This chain connects TRBV14 to TRBJ1-6, with D perhaps TRBD1 (5 bases). Germline V gene sequence: CDR1 SGHDN, CDR2 FVKESK. This CDR3 comprises 15 residues. The V gene lost 2 bases and the J gene lost 7 bases, with 12 bases spanning the gap. CDR3 amino acids: CASSQRGRGNSPLHF. CDR3 coding DNA: TGTGCCAGCAGCCAAAGGGGACGGGGGAATTCACCCCTCCACTTT.

In this sample, this clonotype turned up a few times. CDR3 bases: TGCAGTGCTAGTGGACTAGCGGGGGGGGCAGCCAAAAACATTCAGTACTTC. Encoded protein: CSASGLAGGAAKNIQYF. The V and J genes are TRBV20-1 and TRBJ2-4, with TRBD2 matching over 15 bases. This CDR3 is built from 17 residues. The V and J ends lost 3 bases and 0 bases, in that order; junction bases with no gene match: 3. The germline gives CDR1 DFQATT, CDR2 SNEGSKA (reference sequence).

This clonotype appeared many times. J is TRBJ1-1 and V is TRBV20-1; D is uncertain. This CDR3 has 14 amino acids. V lost 2 bases and J lost 5, with 15 bases in between. Germline CDR1 and CDR2: DFQATT and SNEGSKA (reference sequence). The CDR3 region has the DNA TGCAGTGCTAGACTAGGGTCTCGGGTGACTGAAGCTTTCTTT. Residues: CSARLGSRVTEAFF.

The rearrangement joins TRBV4-1 to TRBJ2-4, with D maybe TRBD2 (8 bases). V was cut by 0 bases and J by 15 bases, with 18 bases left in between. Germline CDR1 is MGHRA and CDR2 is YSYEKL. This CDR3 region has 14 residues. The CDR3 DNA reads TGCGCCAGCAGCCAAGATTTGCCGGGAGGGGGCGGGTACTTC. It encodes CASSQDLPGGGGYF.

V and J are TRBV7-6 and TRBJ2-5; TRBD1 or TRBD2 may be the D gene (5 bases each). The CDR3 is 15 amino acids. The V gene's germline CDR1 is SGHVS and CDR2 FNYEAQ. Trimming took off 10 bases at V and 1 base at J, with 19 bases between the two ends. This CDR3 reads CATQRGASGQETQYF. The CDR3 DNA is TGTGCCACCCAAAGGGGAGCATCCGGCCAAGAGACCCAGTACTTC.

The V and J genes are TRBV7-9 and TRBJ2-2; no reliable D call. The CDR3 extends over 17 amino acids. V shed 5 bases and J shed 2 bases, with 18 bases lying between them. Germline V CDR1 and CDR2: SEHNR, FQNEAQ (reference sequence). The chain's CDR3 is CASSLSDQNPNTGELFF. Written as DNA, the CDR3 is TGTGCCAGCAGCCTCTCGGACCAAAATCCCAACACCGGGGAGCTGTTTTTT. Full variable domain (outside the CDR3, taken from reference TRBV7-9 and TRBJ2-2): DTGVSQNPRHKITKRGQNVTFRCDPISEHNRLYWYRQTLGQGPEFLTYFQNEAQLEKSRLLSDRFSAERPKGSFSTLEIQRTEQGDSAMYLCASSLSDQNPNTGELFFGEGSRLTVL.

The V and J genes are TRBV29-1 and TRBJ2-5, with TRBD2 as a possible D gene (6 bases). Deletions cut 7 bases from V and 4 bases from J, with 19 bases between. The germline CDR1 and CDR2 sequences are SQVTM and ANQGSEA. The CDR3 covers 14 residues. CDR3 in DNA: TGCAGCGGAACTGGCGGGCGGGGTCCAGAGACCCAGTACTTC. Translation gives CSGTGGRGPETQYF.

This clonotype has more than one count but fewer than ten. V gene TRBV7-8 combines with J gene TRBJ2-1, with 9 bases that match TRBD2. Germline CDR1 reads SGHVS; CDR2 reads FQNEAQ. V lost 1 base, J lost 2 bases, and 6 bases stayed unmatched. The CDR3 has 17 residues. The CDR3: CASSLVWRGGTYNEQFF. The CDR3 DNA reads TGTGCCAGCAGCTTAGTATGGCGGGGGGGGACCTACAATGAGCAGTTCTTC.

As concerns this clonotype: At one end, the junction sequence differs from germline, possibly due to a read error. J is TRBJ2-2 and V is TRBV20-1; 10 nucleotides align to TRBD2. The CDR3 totals 20 residues. Germline CDR1 DFQATT, CDR2 SNEGSKA (reference sequence). In DNA form, the CDR3 reads TGCTGTGCTAGAGTTTCACTAGCGGGGCCTCATCCTCCGAACACCGGGGAGCTGTTTTTT. Residues: CCARVSLAGPHPPNTGELFF.

This clonotype came up a few times. The V and J genes are TRBV6-5 and TRBJ2-1, with 12 bases aligning to TRBD2. Unmatched junction bases numbered 6, after V lost 7 bases and J lost 8 bases. The length of the CDR3 is 14 residues. Germline V gene sequence: CDR1 MNHEY, CDR2 SVGAGI. CDR3 sequence reads: CASKILAGGDEQFF. Written as DNA, the CDR3 is TGTGCCAGCAAGATACTAGCGGGAGGCGATGAGCAGTTCTTC.

The gene calls are TRBV3-1 and TRBJ2-7, with D unresolved. The CDR3 consists of 13 residues. The germline V and J ends were trimmed by 7 bases and 5 bases, with 15 bases remaining between them. Germline CDR1 LGHDT, CDR2 YNNKEL (reference sequence). CDR3 nucleotides: TGTGCCAGCAAAGATGAGTTTTCCCACGAGCAGTACTTC. Translation: CASKDEFSHEQYF.

The V gene is TRBV10-3, the J gene TRBJ2-7; the D is unclear. This CDR3 is 12 amino acids long. Trimming pared 3 bases from V and 2 bases from J, leaving 5 bases between. The germline gives CDR1 ENHRY, CDR2 SYGVKD. CDR3 amino acids: CAISDPPYEQYF. CDR3 nucleotide sequence: TGTGCCATCAGTGACCCCCCCTACGAGCAGTACTTC.

This clonotype has a handful of counts. V is TRBV6-1 and J is TRBJ1-2; possibly TRBD1 for D (5 bases). V was cut by 6 bases and J by 8 bases, with 13 bases left in between. This CDR3 has 12 residues. Per the germline V gene, CDR1 is MNHNS and CDR2 is SASEGT. CDR3 in amino acids: CASRDNFGGYTF. The DNA for the CDR3 is TGTGCCAGCAGGGACAACTTCGGGGGCTACACCTTC.

Only a few counts were recorded for this clonotype. The rearrangement joins TRBV12-3 or TRBV12-4 to TRBJ2-7; D possibly corresponds to TRBD2 (5 bases). The CDR3 is made up of 15 amino acids. V was cut by 5 bases and J by 7 bases, with 21 bases left in between. For the CDR3, the DNA is TGTGCCAGCAGTCCCCTTGAGACACGGGATTATGAGCAGTACTTC. Translated: CASSPLETRDYEQYF.

This clonotype was recorded once. The CDR3 DNA follows: TGTGCCAGCACGGAGTATAGCAATCAGCCCCAGCATTTT. Translation: CASTEYSNQPQHF. This rearrangement joins TRBV12-3 or TRBV12-4 to TRBJ1-5; D unclear. Trimming pared 7 bases from V and 0 bases from J, leaving 7 bases between. This CDR3 has 13 amino acids.

CDR3 region: CASSPPGFNTGELFF. The CDR3 nucleotides read TGCGCCAGCAGCCCTCCGGGTTTTAACACCGGGGAGCTGTTTTTT. The chain recombines TRBV4-1 with TRBJ2-2; D ambiguous. This CDR3 is 15 amino acids long. V shed 4 bases and J shed 2 bases, with 11 bases lying between them. Germline V lookup: CDR1 MGHRA, CDR2 YSYEKL.

The chain links TRBV20-1 to TRBJ2-1; no reliable D call. Germline-derived CDR1 and CDR2 are DFQATT and SNEGSKA (reference sequence). The V end was cut by 1 base, the J end by 4 bases, with 8 bases between. This CDR3 region has 13 residues. CDR3 sequence: CSARVGQYNEQFF. The CDR3, as DNA: TGCAGTGCTAGAGTCGGGCAGTACAATGAGCAGTTCTTC.

V and J are TRBV20-1 and TRBJ2-2, with D perhaps matching TRBD1 (5 bases). CDR1 and CDR2 (germline): DFQATT, SNEGSKA (reference sequence). Trimming took off 3 bases at V and 2 bases at J, with 16 bases between the two ends. CDR3 length: 16 residues. CDR3 protein: CSARADRVTNTGELFF. In DNA, the CDR3 is TGCAGTGCTAGGGCAGACAGAGTAACTAACACCGGGGAGCTGTTTTTT.

This clonotype was recorded at least ten times. The genes are TRBV5-1 and TRBJ2-7; D ambiguous. CDR3 length equals 15 residues. Germline V gene data show CDR1 as SGHRS and CDR2 as YFSETQ. Trimming took 3 bases from V and 0 from J, leaving 13 bases between them. The CDR3 reads CASSWNGVSSYEQYF. The CDR3 DNA reads as TGCGCCAGCAGCTGGAACGGTGTCAGCTCCTACGAGCAGTACTTC.

This clonotype was seen a handful of times. V gene TRBV30 combines with J gene TRBJ1-1; weak D call: TRBD1 (5 bases). Germline V CDR1 and CDR2: GTSNPN, SVGIG (reference sequence). The CDR3 has 11 amino acids. The germline V and J ends were trimmed by 2 bases and 6 bases, with 7 bases remaining between them. The CDR3, as DNA: TGTGCCTGGAGTTGGGGGTCTGAAGCTTTCTTT. This translates into CAWSWGSEAFF.

This clonotype was recorded a few times. The V and J genes are TRBV10-3 and TRBJ2-3, with TRBD2 matching over 16 bases. V lost 10 bases, J lost 2 bases, and 9 bases stayed unmatched. Germline V gene lookup returns CDR1 ENHRY and CDR2 SYGVKD. This CDR3 is built from 17 residues. CDR3 sequence: CATGTSGGASLTDTQYF. CDR3 sequence (DNA): TGTGCCACCGGGACTAGCGGGGGGGCGAGCCTCACAGATACGCAGTATTTT.

This clonotype was observed a few times. The V gene is TRBV7-8, the J gene TRBJ2-5; D may be TRBD2 (6 bases). Trimming left V 2 bases short and J 4 bases short, with 8 bases between. The CDR3 runs 13 residues. Looked up from germline, CDR1 is SGHVS and CDR2 is FQNEAQ. The CDR3 protein is CASSLRGTETQYF. CDR3 sequence (DNA): TGTGCCAGCAGCTTACGGGGGACAGAGACCCAGTACTTC.

The sample holds a few counts of this clonotype. The chain uses TRBV6-5 and TRBJ1-2, with a weak D call TRBD1 (6 bases). CDR3 length: 14 residues. The V and J ends lost 2 bases and 6 bases respectively, with 13 bases between them. The germline V gene has CDR1 MNHEY and CDR2 SVGAGI. CDR3 DNA sequence: TGTGCCAGCAGTTACCCGGGGGGCGCTGATGGCTACACCTTC. Protein sequence: CASSYPGGADGYTF.

CDR3 region: CASTPSDRGRSSYNEQFF. As DNA, the CDR3 is TGTGCCAGCACTCCTAGCGATCGGGGACGGAGCTCCTACAATGAGCAGTTCTTC. The chain carries TRBV6-4 and TRBJ2-1, with a possible D match to TRBD2 (6 bases). V gave up 7 bases and J gave up 0 bases, with 22 bases separating them. The length of the CDR3 is 18 residues. In germline, CDR1 is MRHNA, CDR2 SNTAGT.

V gene TRBV11-2 combines with J gene TRBJ1-2, with D maybe TRBD1 (5 bases). The germline V gene has CDR1 SGHAT and CDR2 FQNNGV. This CDR3 contains 15 residues. V shed 2 bases and J shed 4 bases, with 14 bases lying between them. The CDR3: CASSLMAGLGYGYTF. The CDR3 coding sequence is TGTGCCAGCAGCTTAATGGCAGGGCTTGGCTATGGCTACACCTTC. The full variable domain, rest sourced from reference TRBV11-2 and TRBJ1-2, is EAGVAQSPRYKIIEKRQSVAFWCNPISGHATLYWYQQILGQGPKLLIQFQNNGVVDDSQLPKDRFSAERLKGVDSTLKIQPAKLEDSAVYLCASSLMAGLGYGYTFGSGTRLTVV.

The V gene is TRBV2, the J gene TRBJ1-5; D unclear. CDR1 and CDR2 (germline): SNHLY, FYNNEI. The CDR3 covers 12 residues. V lost 4 bases to trimming and J lost 9 bases, with 10 bases between them. The CDR3 DNA follows: TGTGCCAGCAGTGGGGCGTCGGCGCCCCAGCATTTT. This translates into CASSGASAPQHF.

The chain employs TRBV12-3 or TRBV12-4 and TRBJ1-1; perhaps TRBD1 as D (5 bases). Between the trimmed V and J ends, which lost 3 bases and 0 bases, there was a span of 11 bases. There are 15 residues in the CDR3. CDR3 in amino acids: CASSFWLGVNTEAFF. CDR3 DNA: TGTGCCAGCAGTTTTTGGTTAGGGGTGAACACTGAAGCTTTCTTT.

There are a few counts of this clonotype. CDR3 in amino acids: CASSLQGFGYTF. The CDR3 nucleotides read TGTGCCAGCAGCCTCCAGGGGTTTGGCTACACCTTC. The chain links TRBV12-3 or TRBV12-4 to TRBJ1-2, with D possibly being TRBD1 (6 bases). V lost 6 bases, J lost 7 bases, and 12 bases lay in between. The CDR3 extends over 12 amino acids.

As to this clonotype: Its ends do not fully match the called genes, so a read error is possible. The gene calls are TRBV2 and TRBJ2-3; D is perhaps TRBD2 (6 bases). This CDR3 spans 18 amino acids. Germline CDR1 SNHLY, CDR2 FYNNEI. This CDR3 reads CTSSAVEPGGEITDTQYF. The DNA for the CDR3 is TGTACCAGCAGTGCCGTCGAGCCGGGCGGGGAGATCACAGATACGCAGTATTTT.

This chain joins TRBV15 and TRBJ1-6, with a weak D call TRBD1 (6 bases). The CDR3 runs to 15 residues. V lost 1 base to trimming and J lost 11 bases, with 15 bases between them. CDR1 is LNHNV, CDR2 YYDKDF, per germline (reference sequence). The DNA of the CDR3 is TGTGCCACCAGCAGAGTGGCAGGGGTCGAGGCACCCCTCCACTTT. Its protein product is CATSRVAGVEAPLHF.